One and the same sample provided the 23 T cell receptor beta chains below, sequenced in a study of PD-1 blockade in classical Hodgkin lymphoma. Every patient relapsed after autologous stem cell transplantation, and brentuximab vedotin exposure varied. Using immunoSEQ multiplex PCR, the repertoire was profiled, and TCRdb retains in-frame clones only, with some absent. The data show about 100,000 clones, about 89% seen once. Sequencing used peripheral blood mononuclear cells (PBMCs), obtained before the second cycle of nivolumab. These receptor sequences come from a human donor with classical Hodgkin lymphoma.

Many counts were recorded for this clone. The chain uses TRBV5-4 and TRBJ1-1, with D perhaps matching TRBD1 (6 bases). V lost 4 bases and J 6 bases, leaving 13 bases between the germline ends. Germline CDR1 and CDR2: SGHNT and YYREEE (reference sequence). The CDR3 runs to 13 residues. The CDR3 spells CASSLDRFPEAFF. In DNA, the CDR3 is TGTGCCAGCAGCCTAGACAGGTTCCCTGAAGCTTTCTTT.

The gene calls are TRBV14 and TRBJ1-2; D is ambiguous. The CDR3 has 15 amino acids. Looked up from germline, CDR1 is SGHDN and CDR2 is FVKESK. The V end was cut by 0 bases, the J end by 6 bases, with 14 bases between. CDR3 region: CASSQDIGKSDGYTF. The CDR3, as DNA: TGTGCCAGCAGCCAAGACATAGGGAAAAGCGATGGCTACACCTTC.

In DNA form, the CDR3 reads TGTGCCAGCGGGCCGTTCCGGACGGTGACCAATGAGCAGTTCTTC. Its protein product is CASGPFRTVTNEQFF. This chain uses TRBV27 with TRBJ2-1; no reliable D call. The germline V and J ends were trimmed by 8 bases and 6 bases, with 20 bases remaining between them. CDR3 length: 15 residues. The germline V gene has CDR1 MNHEY and CDR2 SMNVEV (reference sequence).

V is TRBV5-5 and J is TRBJ1-1, with 7 bases matching TRBD1. The trim removed 4 bases at V and 4 bases at J, leaving 4 bases unmatched. Per the germline V gene, CDR1 is SGHKS and CDR2 is YYEKEE (reference sequence). CDR3 size: 13 residues. This CDR3 reads CASSTTGVTEAFF. CDR3 sequence (DNA): TGTGCCAGCAGCACTACAGGGGTCACTGAAGCTTTCTTT.

The V and J genes are TRBV19 and TRBJ2-2; perhaps TRBD2 as D (6 bases). The CDR3 loop spans 15 amino acids. Trimming shortened V by 10 bases and J by 6 bases, and 21 bases separated the two germline ends. Germline CDR1 and CDR2: LNHDA and SQIVND (reference sequence). The CDR3 sequence: CATTWSGRRAGELFF. CDR3 DNA: TGTGCCACAACCTGGTCAGGGAGGAGGGCCGGGGAGCTGTTTTTT.

The V gene is TRBV5-6, the J gene TRBJ1-1; 7 nucleotides align to TRBD1. V gave up 1 base and J gave up 4 bases; unmatched junction bases: 4. The CDR3 consists of 14 residues. CDR1 and CDR2 (germline): SGHDT, YYEEEE. The CDR3 reads CASSLRGLGTEAFF. CDR3 in DNA: TGTGCCAGCAGCTTGAGGGGGCTGGGCACTGAAGCTTTCTTT.

The chain links TRBV6-5 to TRBJ2-2, with D possibly TRBD2 on 6 matching bases. Germline lookup yields CDR1 MNHEY and CDR2 SVGAGI. V was pared by 4 bases and J by 6 bases, with 12 bases between. The CDR3 covers 14 residues. DNA for the CDR3: TGTGCCAGCAGTTTCCCCGGGGGTGCCGGGGAGCTGTTTTTT. It codes for CASSFPGGAGELFF.

This clone has a single count. The chain carries TRBV2 and TRBJ1-4; D gene unclear. V was clipped by 6 bases and J by 0 bases, with 14 bases between them. The germline CDR1 and CDR2 sequences are SNHLY and FYNNEI. There are 16 residues in the CDR3. The CDR3: CASRVSHAATNEKLFF. The CDR3 nucleotides read TGTGCCAGCAGGGTTAGTCATGCAGCAACTAATGAAAAACTGTTTTTT.

With regard to this clone: One end of the junction does not line up with germline, which may come from a read error. The V call is TRBV30, the J call TRBJ2-1; 9 positions agree with TRBD2. Germline lookup yields CDR1 GTSNPN and CDR2 SVGIG (reference sequence). The CDR3 is made up of 13 amino acids. In nucleotides, the CDR3 is TGTGCCTGGAGTGTACATCTGCGGGAGGGCCTTCTCTTC. It encodes CAWSVHLREGLLF.

J is TRBJ2-1 and V is TRBV18, with 9 bases aligning to TRBD2. V shed 4 bases, J shed 5 bases, and the junction held 9 bases outside the gene matches. Per the germline V gene, CDR1 is KGHSH and CDR2 is LQKENI. This CDR3 is built from 16 residues. CDR3 sequence: CASSLSLAGNDNEQFF. The CDR3 nucleotides are TGTGCCAGCTCACTTTCCCTAGCGGGAAACGACAATGAGCAGTTCTTC.

The V and J genes are TRBV15 and TRBJ1-4; a possible D gene is TRBD1 (6 bases). Germline V CDR1 and CDR2: LNHNV, YYDKDF (reference sequence). The V gene lost 3 bases and the J gene lost 9 bases, with 20 bases spanning the gap. The CDR3 spans 16 residues. CDR3 sequence: CATSSVNRVGSQKLFF. DNA for the CDR3: TGTGCCACCAGCAGCGTAAACAGGGTCGGGTCCCAAAAACTGTTTTTT.

V is TRBV6-5 and J is TRBJ1-2, with 10 bases fitting TRBD1. CDR1 is MNHEY and CDR2 is SVGAGI in the germline V gene. With 5 bases clipped from V and 8 bases from J, the junction kept 11 bases outside the gene matches. The CDR3 loop spans 15 amino acids. As DNA, the CDR3 is TGTGCCAGCAGTGTGACAGGGGGCGTAGGAGGCGGCTACACCTTC. It specifies CASSVTGGVGGGYTF.

The CDR3 nucleotides read TGCGCCAGCAGCCAAGGTGCCTTTGGACAGGGAACTAATGAAAAACTGTTTTTT. Translation gives CASSQGAFGQGTNEKLFF. The chain is built from TRBV4-3 and TRBJ1-4; 8 bases map to TRBD1. With 1 base clipped from V and 1 base from J, the junction kept 8 bases outside the gene matches. Per the germline V gene, CDR1 is LGHNA and CDR2 is YSLEER. CDR3 length: 18 residues.

The chain is built from TRBV27 and TRBJ2-1; the match to TRBD2 covers 10 bases. J gave up 7 bases and V 6 bases, and 9 bases lay outside the gene matches. There are 15 residues in the CDR3. Looked up from germline, CDR1 is MNHEY and CDR2 is SMNVEV (reference sequence). The CDR3 DNA reads TGTGCCAGCAGACCAACTAGCGGGACGATGAATGAGCAGTTCTTC. Residues: CASRPTSGTMNEQFF.

The rearrangement joins TRBV19 to TRBJ2-2; TRBD1 is a possible D gene (6 bases). V lost 3 bases and J lost 4, with 15 bases in between. The CDR3 sequence is 16 residues long. Germline V gene sequence: CDR1 LNHDA, CDR2 SQIVND (reference sequence). CDR3 sequence: CASSIWGHSLTGELFF. The DNA of the CDR3 is TGTGCCAGTAGTATCTGGGGACATTCCCTCACCGGGGAGCTGTTTTTT.

The rearrangement uses TRBV19 and TRBJ1-6, with unresolved D. Germline CDR1 and CDR2: LNHDA and SQIVND (reference sequence). CDR3 length: 14 residues. Trimming cost V 2 bases and J 7 bases, with 9 bases left between them. This chain's CDR3 is CASSIKIGNSPLHF. In DNA form, the CDR3 reads TGTGCCAGTAGTATAAAGATAGGGAATTCACCCCTCCACTTT.

The CDR3 protein is CASKRGDQPQHF. As DNA, the CDR3 is TGTGCCAGTAAAAGGGGGGATCAGCCCCAGCATTTT. The V gene is TRBV19, the J gene TRBJ1-5, with D perhaps TRBD1 (6 bases). CDR3 length: 12 residues. Germline values: CDR1 LNHDA, CDR2 SQIVND (reference sequence). The V end lost 7 bases, the J end lost 5 bases, and 9 bases lay between the germline ends.

The chain has TRBV7-6 and TRBJ1-3; 8 bases are shared with TRBD1. V was clipped by 5 bases and J by 2 bases; unmatched bases: 23. Germline V gene data show CDR1 as SGHVS and CDR2 as FNYEAQ. The CDR3 totals 21 residues. CDR3 residues: CASSTFAGTGSHSPPGNTIYF. DNA for the CDR3: TGTGCCAGCAGCACCTTTGCCGGGACAGGCTCACATTCCCCACCTGGAAACACCATATATTTT.

This chain links TRBV25-1 with TRBJ2-5; no reliable D call. Germline values: CDR1 MGHDK, CDR2 SYGVNS. V lost 3 bases to trimming and J lost 1 base, with 9 bases between them. The CDR3 is 14 residues long. The CDR3 DNA reads TGTGCCAGCAGTGATAGAAAGATCCAAGAGACCCAGTACTTC. This sequence encodes CASSDRKIQETQYF.

The rearrangement uses TRBV18 and TRBJ1-6, with D uncertain. V dropped 3 bases and J dropped 11 bases, with 14 bases sitting between them. Per germline, CDR1 KGHSH and CDR2 LQKENI. This CDR3 comprises 14 residues. The CDR3 sequence: CASSPRAEEAPLHF. CDR3 in DNA: TGTGCCAGCTCACCTCGGGCGGAGGAGGCACCCCTCCACTTT.

The chain recombines TRBV4-3 with TRBJ1-1, with a possible D match to TRBD1 (5 bases). The V end lost 3 bases, the J end lost 0 bases, and 11 bases lay between the germline ends. CDR3 size: 15 residues. Germline V gene sequence: CDR1 LGHNA, CDR2 YSLEER. The CDR3: CASSQSGTMNTEAFF. The CDR3, as DNA: TGCGCCAGCAGCCAGTCAGGGACGATGAACACTGAAGCTTTCTTT.

This chain uses TRBV21-1 with TRBJ1-5; the table's D call TRBD1 went unverified against the DNA. TRBV21-1 is marked as a pseudogene. CDR3 length: 17 residues. CDR3 DNA: TGTGCCAGCAGCGACCGGGACAGCCTCTCTGGCAATCAGCCCCAGCATTTT. It is translated as CASSDRDSLSGNQPQHF.

The V gene is TRBV11-2, the J gene TRBJ2-7; D tentatively reads TRBD1 or TRBD2 (5 bases each). CDR3 length: 16 residues. Germline CDR1 and CDR2: SGHAT and FQNNGV. V lost 5 bases, J lost 0 bases, and 17 bases lay in between. The CDR3 DNA sequence: TGTGCCAGCAGCCTGCCCCACAAGGGGAGCTCCTACGAGCAGTACTTC. Protein: CASSLPHKGSSYEQYF.